Listed below are T cell receptor beta chains from one sample, sequenced in a study of cytomegalovirus exposure and HLA in healthy donors. Clones were read by immunoSEQ multiplex PCR, and TCRdb kept only the in-frame ones, dropping some. This table has about 150,000 clones, less than 90% appearing once. Sequences were obtained from PBMCs. The source of these receptors is a boy aged 2 to 10 in good health and CMV-seronegative. Each CDR3 is given with its conserved first and last residue. The order of the fields is V gene, clone size, J gene, D gene, CDR3 protein, CDR3 DNA. The D gene is left open where the match is weak. Clone size appears in some rows only: once, few, many, or a class for an expanded clone.

TRBV2	.	TRBJ1-5	TRBD1	CASSVRQGAGNQPQHF	TGTGCCAGCAGTGTAAGACAGGGGGCGGGCAATCAGCCCCAGCATTTT
TRBV5-1	few	TRBJ2-2	TRBD1	CASSLGGQKNTGELFF	TGCGCCAGCAGCTTGGGGGGACAGAAGAACACCGGGGAGCTGTTTTTT
TRBV6-6	.	TRBJ1-5	.	CASSYSPGGNQPQHF	TGTGCCAGCAGTTACTCACCCGGAGGCAATCAGCCCCAGCATTTT
TRBV7-3	.	TRBJ1-5	.	CASSPSGNQPQHF	TGTGCCAGCAGTCCCTCGGGGAATCAGCCCCAGCATTTT
TRBV10-3	.	TRBJ2-3	.	CAISEPRTNLGETDTQYF	TGTGCCATCAGTGAGCCACGGACGAATCTGGGAGAGACAGATACGCAGTATTTT
TRBV9	.	TRBJ2-2	.	CASSVVRRGGIDTGELFF	TGTGCCAGCAGCGTAGTGAGAAGGGGAGGCATCGACACCGGGGAGCTGTTTTTT
TRBV5-1	.	TRBJ2-7	.	CASSYPEDHRESYEQYF	TGCGCCAGCAGCTACCCGGAAGACCACAGGGAAAGCTACGAGCAGTACTTC
TRBV2	.	TRBJ1-2	TRBD1	CASSWEVGTAYGYTF	TGTGCCAGCAGTTGGGAGGTAGGGACAGCCTATGGCTACACCTTC
TRBV6-5	.	TRBJ2-1	.	CASRRTSGNEQFF	TGTGCCAGCAGAAGGACCTCGGGAAATGAGCAGTTCTTC
TRBV11-1	.	TRBJ1-1	TRBD1	CASSFDRENTEAFF	TGTGCCAGCAGCTTCGACAGGGAAAACACTGAAGCTTTCTTT
TRBV27	.	TRBJ1-1	.	CASSRHTGFGTEAFF	TGTGCCAGCAGTAGACATACAGGGTTCGGCACTGAAGCTTTCTTT
TRBV7-2	.	TRBJ1-1	.	CASSLGYAGNTEAFF	TGTGCCAGCAGCTTAGGTTACGCAGGGAACACTGAAGCTTTCTTT
TRBV2	once	TRBJ1-4	.	CASIETRATNEKLFF	TGTGCCAGCATTGAAACACGTGCAACTAATGAAAAACTGTTTTTT